This record concerns one TCR beta chain sequence. Its antigen is undetermined. The data are from a study of T cells in localized non-small cell lung cancer. Study-wide findings and caveats: Clonality of T cells reached its maximum in uninvolved adjacent lung, surpassing tumor. A higher density of T cells in blood coincided with extended overall survival.

Data came from immunoSEQ multiplex PCR; TCRdb stores just in-frame clones and leaves some out. The sample has about 26,000 clones, roughly nine tenths seen once; the top ten hold over 11%. The sequence derives from a female donor older than 55 with stage II squamous cell lung carcinoma. This specimen was peripheral blood, taken before any cancer treatment.

CDR3: CASSPPLEGRDGYTF. The CDR3 nucleotides read TGTGCCAGCTCACCACCACTTGAGGGGAGGGATGGCTACACCTTC. The V call is TRBV18, the J call TRBJ1-2; weak D call: TRBD1 (5 bases). CDR3 size: 15 residues. V lost 0 bases and J lost 6, with 14 bases in between. CDR1 is KGHSH, CDR2 LQKENI, per germline.